Below, one T cell receptor beta chain is given with its context. Measured with immunoSEQ multiplex PCR; TCRdb has only the in-frame clones, and not every one. The data show tens of thousands of clones, 90% to 95% seen once. These data originate in a study of T cell changes during pregnancy in multiple sclerosis. Germline V lookup: CDR1 MNHNY, CDR2 SVGAGI (reference sequence). The CDR3 loop spans 14 amino acids. The V and J ends lost 6 bases and 8 bases respectively, with 16 bases between them. This receptor was identified in a female donor in good health, enrolled as a control in a pregnancy study. The sequences come from peripheral blood, collected in the third trimester of pregnancy. V gene TRBV6-6 combines with J gene TRBJ2-2; possibly TRBD2 for D (6 bases). CDR3 nucleotide sequence: TGTGCCAGCAGATACGGAGGGCGGTTGGGGGAGCTGTTTTTT. Translated: CASRYGGRLGELFF.